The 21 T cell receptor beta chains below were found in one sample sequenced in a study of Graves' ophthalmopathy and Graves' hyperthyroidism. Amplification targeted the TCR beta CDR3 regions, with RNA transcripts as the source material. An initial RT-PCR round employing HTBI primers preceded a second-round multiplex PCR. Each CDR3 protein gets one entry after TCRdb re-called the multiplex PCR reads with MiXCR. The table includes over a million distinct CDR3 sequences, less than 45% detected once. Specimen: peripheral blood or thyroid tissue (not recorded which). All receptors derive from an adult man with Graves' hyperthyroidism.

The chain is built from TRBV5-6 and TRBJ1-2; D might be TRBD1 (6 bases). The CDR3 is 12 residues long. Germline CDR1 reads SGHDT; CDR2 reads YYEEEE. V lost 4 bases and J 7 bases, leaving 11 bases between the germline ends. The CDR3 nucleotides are TGTGCCAGCAGCCACAGGGAAGCTGGCTACACCTTC. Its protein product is CASSHREAGYTF.

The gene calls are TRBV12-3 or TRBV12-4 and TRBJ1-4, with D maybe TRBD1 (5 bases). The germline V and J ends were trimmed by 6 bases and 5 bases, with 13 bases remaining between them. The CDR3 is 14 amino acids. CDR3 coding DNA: TGTGCCAGCAGCCGAGGACACTTAAATGAAAAACTGTTTTTT. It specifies CASSRGHLNEKLFF.

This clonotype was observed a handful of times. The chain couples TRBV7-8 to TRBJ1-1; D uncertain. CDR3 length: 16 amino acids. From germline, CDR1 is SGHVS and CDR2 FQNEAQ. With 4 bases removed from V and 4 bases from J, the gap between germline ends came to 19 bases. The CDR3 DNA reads TGTGCCAGCAGCTCCCTCCGACGCCGGACCTCCACTGAAGCTTTCTTT. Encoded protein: CASSSLRRRTSTEAFF.

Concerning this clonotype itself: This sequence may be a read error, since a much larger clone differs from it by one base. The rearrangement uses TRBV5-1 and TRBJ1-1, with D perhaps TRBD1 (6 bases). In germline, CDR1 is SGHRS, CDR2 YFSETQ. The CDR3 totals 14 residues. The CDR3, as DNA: TGCGCCAGCAGCTGGGGGGACATGAACGCTGAAGCTTTCTTT. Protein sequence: CASSWGDMNAEAFF.

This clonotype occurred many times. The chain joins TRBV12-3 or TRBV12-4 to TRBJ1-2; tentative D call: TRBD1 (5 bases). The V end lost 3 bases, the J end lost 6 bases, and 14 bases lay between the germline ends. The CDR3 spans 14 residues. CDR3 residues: CASSFSGTTNGYTF. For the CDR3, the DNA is TGTGCCAGCAGTTTTTCCGGGACCACTAATGGCTACACCTTC.

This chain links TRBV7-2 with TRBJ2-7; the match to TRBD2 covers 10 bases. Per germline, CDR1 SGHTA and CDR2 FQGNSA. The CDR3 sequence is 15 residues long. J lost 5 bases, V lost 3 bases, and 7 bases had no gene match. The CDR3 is CASSFLAGALHEQYF. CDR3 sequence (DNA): TGTGCCAGCAGCTTTCTAGCGGGGGCTTTGCACGAGCAGTACTTC.

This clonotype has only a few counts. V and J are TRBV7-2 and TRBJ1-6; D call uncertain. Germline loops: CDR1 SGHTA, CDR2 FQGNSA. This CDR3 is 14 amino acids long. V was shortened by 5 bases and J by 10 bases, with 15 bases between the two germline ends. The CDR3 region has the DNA TGTGCCAGCAGCCCTAATCCGGGAGGGTCACCCCTCCACTTT. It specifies CASSPNPGGSPLHF.

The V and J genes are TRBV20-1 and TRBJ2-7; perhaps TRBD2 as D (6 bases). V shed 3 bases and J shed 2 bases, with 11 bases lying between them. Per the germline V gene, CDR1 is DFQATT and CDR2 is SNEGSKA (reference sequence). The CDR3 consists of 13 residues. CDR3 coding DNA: TGCAGTGCTAGCGAGGGAGGAACCTACGAGCAGTACTTC. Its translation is CSASEGGTYEQYF.

CDR3 amino acids: CASRQGTGGNYGYTF. DNA of the CDR3: TGTGCCAGCAGACAAGGAACAGGGGGCAACTATGGCTACACCTTC. The chain employs TRBV2 and TRBJ1-2; 9 bases agree with TRBD1. V was clipped by 6 bases and J by 2 bases; unmatched bases: 7. CDR1 and CDR2 from the germline V gene are SNHLY and FYNNEI. The CDR3 has 15 amino acids. The variable domain in full, completed from reference TRBV2 and TRBJ1-2, reads EPEVTQTPSHQVTQMGQEVILRCVPISNHLYFYWYRQILGQKVEFLVSFYNNEISEKSEIFDDQFSVERPDGSNFTLKIRSTKLEDSAMYFCASRQGTGGNYGYTFGSGTRLTVV.

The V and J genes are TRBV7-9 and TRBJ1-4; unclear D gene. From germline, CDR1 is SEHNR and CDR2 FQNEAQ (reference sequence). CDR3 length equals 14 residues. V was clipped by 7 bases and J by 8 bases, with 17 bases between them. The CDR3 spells CASNKMGRNEKLFF. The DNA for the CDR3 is TGTGCCAGCAACAAAATGGGGAGGAACGAAAAACTGTTTTTT.

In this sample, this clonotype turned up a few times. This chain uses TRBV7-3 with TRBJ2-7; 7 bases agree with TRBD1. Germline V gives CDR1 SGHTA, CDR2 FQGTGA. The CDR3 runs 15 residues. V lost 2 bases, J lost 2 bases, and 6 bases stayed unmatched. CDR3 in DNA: TGTGCCAGCAGCTTAGAGGGGGCTGAAGCCTACGAGCAGTACTTC. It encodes CASSLEGAEAYEQYF.

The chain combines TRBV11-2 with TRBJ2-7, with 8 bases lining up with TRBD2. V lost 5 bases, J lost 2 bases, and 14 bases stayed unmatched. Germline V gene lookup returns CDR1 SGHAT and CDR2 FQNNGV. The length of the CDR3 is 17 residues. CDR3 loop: CASSLRTTAGATYEQYF. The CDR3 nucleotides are TGTGCCAGCAGCCTACGAACGACAGCGGGAGCAACCTACGAGCAGTACTTC.

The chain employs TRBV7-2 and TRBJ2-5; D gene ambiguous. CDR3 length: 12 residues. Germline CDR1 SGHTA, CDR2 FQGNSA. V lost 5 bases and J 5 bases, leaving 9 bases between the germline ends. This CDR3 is CASSTPWETQYF. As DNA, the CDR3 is TGTGCCAGCAGCACGCCGTGGGAGACCCAGTACTTC.

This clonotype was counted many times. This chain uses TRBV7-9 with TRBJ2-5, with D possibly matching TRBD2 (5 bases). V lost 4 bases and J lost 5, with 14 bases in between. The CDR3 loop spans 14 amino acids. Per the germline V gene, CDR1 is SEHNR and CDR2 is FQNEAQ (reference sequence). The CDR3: CASSYKDRRETQYF. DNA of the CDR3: TGTGCCAGCAGCTATAAGGACCGGAGGGAGACCCAGTACTTC.

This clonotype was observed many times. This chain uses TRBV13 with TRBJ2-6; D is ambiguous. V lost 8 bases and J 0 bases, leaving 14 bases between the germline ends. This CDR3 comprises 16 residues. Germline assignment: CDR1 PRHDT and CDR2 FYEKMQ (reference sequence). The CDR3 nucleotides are TGTGCCAGCCAGCTTAGGTCTGTCTCTGGGGCCAACGTCCTGACTTTC. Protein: CASQLRSVSGANVLTF.

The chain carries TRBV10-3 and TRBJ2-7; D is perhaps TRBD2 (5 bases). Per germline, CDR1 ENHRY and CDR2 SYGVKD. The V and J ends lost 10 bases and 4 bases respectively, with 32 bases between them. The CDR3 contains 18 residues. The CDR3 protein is CASSLVRPIRRRGYEQYF. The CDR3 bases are TGTGCCAGCAGCTTAGTCCGACCAATCAGGAGGCGCGGGTACGAGCAGTACTTC.

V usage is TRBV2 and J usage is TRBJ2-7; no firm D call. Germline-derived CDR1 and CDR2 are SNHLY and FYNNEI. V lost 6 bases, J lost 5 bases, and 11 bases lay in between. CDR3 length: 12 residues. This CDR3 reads CASRDEKDEQYF. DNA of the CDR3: TGTGCCAGCAGGGACGAGAAAGACGAGCAGTACTTC. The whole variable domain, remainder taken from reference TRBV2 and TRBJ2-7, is EPEVTQTPSHQVTQMGQEVILRCVPISNHLYFYWYRQILGQKVEFLVSFYNNEISEKSEIFDDQFSVERPDGSNFTLKIRSTKLEDSAMYFCASRDEKDEQYFGPGTRLTVT.

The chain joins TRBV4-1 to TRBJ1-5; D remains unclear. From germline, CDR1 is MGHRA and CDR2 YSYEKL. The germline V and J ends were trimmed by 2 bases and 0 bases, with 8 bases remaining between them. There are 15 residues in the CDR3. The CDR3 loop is CASSQKGNSNQPQHF. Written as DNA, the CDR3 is TGCGCCAGCAGCCAAAAGGGCAATAGCAATCAGCCCCAGCATTTT.

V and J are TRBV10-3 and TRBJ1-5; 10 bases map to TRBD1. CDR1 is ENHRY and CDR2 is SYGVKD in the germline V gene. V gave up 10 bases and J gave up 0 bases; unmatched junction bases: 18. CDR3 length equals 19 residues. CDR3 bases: TGTGCCAGCAGCCGTGGACCGGGACAGGGGACTAATAGCAATCAGCCCCAGCATTTT. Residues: CASSRGPGQGTNSNQPQHF.

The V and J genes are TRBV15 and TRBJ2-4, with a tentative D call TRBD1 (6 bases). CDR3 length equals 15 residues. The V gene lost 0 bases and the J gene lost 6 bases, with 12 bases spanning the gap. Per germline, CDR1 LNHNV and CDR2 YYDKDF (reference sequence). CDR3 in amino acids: CATSRDTGPGNIQYF. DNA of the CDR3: TGTGCCACCAGCAGAGATACAGGGCCAGGAAACATTCAGTACTTC.

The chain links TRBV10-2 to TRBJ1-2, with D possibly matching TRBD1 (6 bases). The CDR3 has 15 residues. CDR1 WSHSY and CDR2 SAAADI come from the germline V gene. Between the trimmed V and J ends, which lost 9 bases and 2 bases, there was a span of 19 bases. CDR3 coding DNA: TGCGCCAGGGCCGCGGACAGTCTTTTAAACTATGGCTACACCTTC. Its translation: CARAADSLLNYGYTF.